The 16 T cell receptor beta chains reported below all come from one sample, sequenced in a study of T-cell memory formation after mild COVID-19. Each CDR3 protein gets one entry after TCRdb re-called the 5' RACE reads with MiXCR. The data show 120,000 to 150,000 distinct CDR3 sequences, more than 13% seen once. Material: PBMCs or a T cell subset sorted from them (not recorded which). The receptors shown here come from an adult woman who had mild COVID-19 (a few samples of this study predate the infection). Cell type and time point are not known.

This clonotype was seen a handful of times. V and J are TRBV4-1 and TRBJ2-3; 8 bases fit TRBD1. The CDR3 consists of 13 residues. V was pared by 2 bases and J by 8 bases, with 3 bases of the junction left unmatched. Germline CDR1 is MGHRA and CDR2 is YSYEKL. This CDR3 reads CASSQPDRGTQYF. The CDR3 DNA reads TGCGCCAGCAGCCAACCTGACAGGGGTACGCAGTATTTT.

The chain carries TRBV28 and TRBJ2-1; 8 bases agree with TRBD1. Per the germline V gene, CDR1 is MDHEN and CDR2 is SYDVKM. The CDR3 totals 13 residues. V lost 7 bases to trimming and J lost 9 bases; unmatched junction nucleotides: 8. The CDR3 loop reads CASKDRDSSEQFF. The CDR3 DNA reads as TGTGCCAGCAAGGACAGGGATAGTAGTGAGCAGTTCTTC.

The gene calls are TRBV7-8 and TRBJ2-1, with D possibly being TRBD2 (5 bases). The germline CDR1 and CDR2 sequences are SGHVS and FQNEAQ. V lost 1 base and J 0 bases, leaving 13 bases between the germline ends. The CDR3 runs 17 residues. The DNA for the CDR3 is TGTGCCAGCAGCTTAGTCTTAGCGACGAGCTCCTACAATGAGCAGTTCTTC. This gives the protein CASSLVLATSSYNEQFF.

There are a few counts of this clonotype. The CDR3 protein is CSVTGIDYGYTF. The CDR3 DNA is TGCAGCGTTACCGGGATCGACTATGGCTACACCTTC. The V call is TRBV29-1, the J call TRBJ1-2; D gene uncertain. The germline V gene encodes CDR1 SQVTM and CDR2 ANQGSEA. The V end lost 5 bases, the J end lost 3 bases, and 10 bases lay between the germline ends. The CDR3 is made up of 12 amino acids.

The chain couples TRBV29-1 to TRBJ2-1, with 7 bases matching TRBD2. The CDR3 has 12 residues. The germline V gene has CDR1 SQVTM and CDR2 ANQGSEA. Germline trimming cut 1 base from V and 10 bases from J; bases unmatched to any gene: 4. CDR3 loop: CSVEGAGREQFF. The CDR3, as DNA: TGCAGCGTTGAAGGAGCGGGACGGGAGCAGTTCTTC.

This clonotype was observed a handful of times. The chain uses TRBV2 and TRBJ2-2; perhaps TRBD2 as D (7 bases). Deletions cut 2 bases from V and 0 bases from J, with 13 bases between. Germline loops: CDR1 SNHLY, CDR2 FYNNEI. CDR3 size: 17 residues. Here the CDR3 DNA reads TGTGCCAGCAGTGAACATCGGGGGGACACGAACACCGGGGAGCTGTTTTTT. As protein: CASSEHRGDTNTGELFF.

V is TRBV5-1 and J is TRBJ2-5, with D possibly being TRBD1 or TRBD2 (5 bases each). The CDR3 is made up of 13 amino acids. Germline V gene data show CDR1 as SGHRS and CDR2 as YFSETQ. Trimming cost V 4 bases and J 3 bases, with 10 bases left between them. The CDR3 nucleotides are TGCGCCAGCAGCCGGGACGACGAAGAGACCCAGTACTTC. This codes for CASSRDDEETQYF.

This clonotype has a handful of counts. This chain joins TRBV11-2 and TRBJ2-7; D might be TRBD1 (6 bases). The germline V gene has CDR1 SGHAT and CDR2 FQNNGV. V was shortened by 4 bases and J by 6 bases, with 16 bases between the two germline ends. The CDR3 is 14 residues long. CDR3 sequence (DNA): TGTGCCAGCAGCTCACCCGGACAGCCCCTCGAGCAGTACTTC. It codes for CASSSPGQPLEQYF. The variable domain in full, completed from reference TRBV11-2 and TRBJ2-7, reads EAGVAQSPRYKIIEKRQSVAFWCNPISGHATLYWYQQILGQGPKLLIQFQNNGVVDDSQLPKDRFSAERLKGVDSTLKIQPAKLEDSAVYLCASSSPGQPLEQYFGPGTRLTVT.

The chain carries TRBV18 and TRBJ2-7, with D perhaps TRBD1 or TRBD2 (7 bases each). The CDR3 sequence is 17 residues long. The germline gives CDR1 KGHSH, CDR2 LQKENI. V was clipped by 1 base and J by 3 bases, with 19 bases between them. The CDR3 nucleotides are TGTGCCAGCTCACCACGCATACAGGGGAGGGCCGGCTACGAGCAGTACTTC. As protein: CASSPRIQGRAGYEQYF. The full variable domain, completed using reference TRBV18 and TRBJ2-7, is NAGVMQNPRHLVRRRGQEARLRCSPMKGHSHVYWYRQLPEEGLKFMVYLQKENIIDESGMPKERFSAEFPKEGPSILRIQQVVRGDSAAYFCASSPRIQGRAGYEQYFGPGTRLTVT.

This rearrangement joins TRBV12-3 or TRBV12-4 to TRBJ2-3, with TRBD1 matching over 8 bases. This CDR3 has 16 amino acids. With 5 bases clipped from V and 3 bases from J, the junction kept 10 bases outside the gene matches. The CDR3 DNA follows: TGTGCCAGCAGTCCACGTGGGACAGGTACTACAGATACGCAGTATTTT. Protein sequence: CASSPRGTGTTDTQYF.

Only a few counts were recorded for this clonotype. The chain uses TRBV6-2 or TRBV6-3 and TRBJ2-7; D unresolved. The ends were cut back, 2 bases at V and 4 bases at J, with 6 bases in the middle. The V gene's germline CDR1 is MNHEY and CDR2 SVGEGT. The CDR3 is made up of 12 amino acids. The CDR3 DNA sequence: TGTGCCAGCAGTTACATAGATTACGAGCAGTACTTC. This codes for CASSYIDYEQYF.

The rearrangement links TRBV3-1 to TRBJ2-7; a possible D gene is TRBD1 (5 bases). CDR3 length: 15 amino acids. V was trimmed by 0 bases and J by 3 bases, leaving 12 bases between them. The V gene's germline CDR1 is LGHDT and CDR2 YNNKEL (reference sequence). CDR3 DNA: TGTGCCAGCAGCCAAGAGCCACAGGCGATCTACGAGCAGTACTTC. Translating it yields CASSQEPQAIYEQYF.

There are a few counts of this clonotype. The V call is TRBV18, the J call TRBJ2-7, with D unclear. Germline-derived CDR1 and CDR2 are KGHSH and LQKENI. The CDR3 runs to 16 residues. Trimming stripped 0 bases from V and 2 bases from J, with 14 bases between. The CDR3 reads CASSPPSRIFAYEQYF. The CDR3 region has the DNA TGTGCCAGCTCACCACCGAGCCGGATATTCGCCTACGAGCAGTACTTC.

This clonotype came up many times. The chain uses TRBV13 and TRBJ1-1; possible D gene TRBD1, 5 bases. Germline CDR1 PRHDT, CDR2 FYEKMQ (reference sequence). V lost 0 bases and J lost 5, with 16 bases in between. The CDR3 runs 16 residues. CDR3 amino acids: CASSLGLGLKGTEAFF. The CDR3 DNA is TGTGCCAGCAGCTTAGGCCTGGGGCTCAAGGGGACTGAAGCTTTCTTT.

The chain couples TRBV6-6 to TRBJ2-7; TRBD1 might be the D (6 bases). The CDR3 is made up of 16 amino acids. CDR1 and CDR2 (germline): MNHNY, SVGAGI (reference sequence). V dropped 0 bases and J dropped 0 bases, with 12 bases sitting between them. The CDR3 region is CASSYSGGTISYEQYF. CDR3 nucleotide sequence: TGTGCCAGCAGTTACTCGGGTGGGACAATCTCCTACGAGCAGTACTTC.

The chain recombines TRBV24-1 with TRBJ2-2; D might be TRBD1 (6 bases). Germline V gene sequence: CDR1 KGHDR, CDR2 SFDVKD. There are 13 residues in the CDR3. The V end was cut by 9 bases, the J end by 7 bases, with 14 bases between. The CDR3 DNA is TGTGCCACCTGGGACATGGGCGTCGGGGAGCTGTTTTTT. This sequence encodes CATWDMGVGELFF.